Shown below are 16 T cell receptor beta chains from a single sample sequenced in a study of cytomegalovirus exposure and HLA in healthy donors. Clones were sequenced by immunoSEQ multiplex PCR, and TCRdb holds only the in-frame ones, with some missing. The sample lists about 260,000 clones; 90% were seen once. The sequenced material came from PBMCs. The receptor set was obtained from a woman aged 25 to 39 in good health and CMV-seronegative.

This chain joins TRBV4-2 and TRBJ2-3, with D possibly being TRBD1 (5 bases). CDR3 length equals 14 residues. Trimming took off 0 bases at V and 2 bases at J, with 6 bases between the two ends. CDR1 is LGHNA and CDR2 is YNFKEQ in the germline V gene. The CDR3, as DNA: TGTGCCAGCAGCCAAGAAGGGGTCACAGATACGCAGTATTTT. Its protein is CASSQEGVTDTQYF.

This rearrangement joins TRBV27 to TRBJ2-3; D remains ambiguous. Germline values: CDR1 MNHEY, CDR2 SMNVEV (reference sequence). V was pared by 5 bases and J by 1 base, with 4 bases between. This CDR3 contains 12 residues. CDR3 DNA sequence: TGTGCCAGCAGTACCCGCACAGATACGCAGTATTTT. Encoded protein: CASSTRTDTQYF.

This CDR3 reads CASSMGGYVEQFF. Written as DNA, the CDR3 is TGTGCCAGTAGTATGGGGGGGTACGTTGAGCAGTTCTTC. The chain employs TRBV19 and TRBJ2-1; 7 bases align to TRBD2. CDR3 length: 13 amino acids. Germline V lookup: CDR1 LNHDA, CDR2 SQIVND (reference sequence). V was clipped by 3 bases and J by 9 bases; unmatched bases: 5.

The CDR3: CASSDTSGFRGEQYF. CDR3 nucleotides: TGCGCCAGCAGTGATACTAGCGGGTTCCGGGGCGAGCAGTACTTC. This chain joins TRBV10-2 and TRBJ2-7; 9 bases are a match to TRBD2. Per the germline V gene, CDR1 is WSHSY and CDR2 is SAAADI. This CDR3 comprises 15 residues. V lost 3 bases to trimming and J lost 6 bases; unmatched junction nucleotides: 9.

There are a few counts of this clone. The chain employs TRBV28 and TRBJ1-2; TRBD1 matches at 8 bases. Losses at the gene ends were 6 bases for V and 6 bases for J; bases not matched to a gene: 6. Germline CDR1 reads MDHEN; CDR2 reads SYDVKM. CDR3 length: 13 residues. The CDR3 sequence is CASSPDRAHGYTF. The CDR3 DNA sequence: TGTGCCAGCAGCCCGGACAGGGCCCATGGCTACACCTTC.

V and J are TRBV27 and TRBJ2-7; 8 nucleotides match TRBD1. The CDR3 is 14 residues long. CDR1 and CDR2 from the germline V gene are MNHEY and SMNVEV (reference sequence). Germline trimming cut 2 bases from V and 3 bases from J; bases unmatched to any gene: 3. The CDR3 loop reads CASSLQGAIYEQYF. In DNA, the CDR3 is TGTGCCAGCAGTTTACAGGGGGCAATCTACGAGCAGTACTTC.

This clone was seen just once. The V gene is TRBV15, the J gene TRBJ2-5, with D perhaps matching TRBD1 (6 bases). CDR1 and CDR2 from the germline V gene are LNHNV and YYDKDF (reference sequence). There are 17 residues in the CDR3. Trimming took off 0 bases at V and 0 bases at J, with 14 bases between the two ends. CDR3 coding DNA: TGTGCCACCAGCAGAGATCTCGGGCCAGGGGACCAAGAGACCCAGTACTTC. Its translation is CATSRDLGPGDQETQYF. Based on the CDR3 plus reference TRBV15 and TRBJ2-5, the full variable domain is DAMVIQNPRYQVTQFGKPVTLSCSQTLNHNVMYWYQQKSSQAPKLLFHYYDKDFNNEADTPDNFQSRRPNTSFCFLDIRSPGLGDTAMYLCATSRDLGPGDQETQYFGPGTRLLVL.

The CDR3 DNA reads as TGTGCCAGCAGCGTATGGGGGGAGGAGACCCAGTACTTC. This translates into CASSVWGEETQYF. This chain links TRBV9 with TRBJ2-5; TRBD2 is a possible D gene (6 bases). CDR3 length equals 13 residues. Trimming removed 1 base at V and 5 bases at J, with 9 bases between. Germline-derived CDR1 and CDR2 are SGDLS and YYNGEE.

In DNA, the CDR3 is TGTGCCAGTAGTATGAGTAGCGGGGGGTTCTACAATGAGCAGTTCTTC. It codes for CASSMSSGGFYNEQFF. J is TRBJ2-1 and V is TRBV19, with 10 nucleotides matching TRBD2. The CDR3 loop spans 16 amino acids. Trimming took 3 bases from V and 3 from J; bases not matched to a gene: 5. Germline CDR1 reads LNHDA; CDR2 reads SQIVND (reference sequence).

The chain links TRBV5-6 to TRBJ1-4; TRBD1 is a possible D gene (6 bases). Trimming took 1 base from V and 8 from J, leaving 12 bases between them. Looked up from germline, CDR1 is SGHDT and CDR2 is YYEEEE. CDR3 size: 14 residues. CDR3 coding DNA: TGTGCCAGCAGCTTGTGGGGGCGGGAAGAAAAACTGTTTTTT. This encodes CASSLWGREEKLFF.

The rearrangement uses TRBV2 and TRBJ2-3; 10 positions match TRBD2. The junction had 12 bases not matched to a gene; V was cut back by 10 bases and J by 2 bases. The germline CDR1 and CDR2 sequences are SNHLY and FYNNEI. There are 16 residues in the CDR3. CDR3 nucleotide sequence: TGTGCCAACCTCGAAGGACTAGCGGAGACCACAGATACGCAGTATTTT. Its protein is CANLEGLAETTDTQYF.

V gene TRBV14 combines with J gene TRBJ1-2; D is unclear. The CDR3 is 15 residues long. The germline V gene has CDR1 SGHDN and CDR2 FVKESK. V lost 1 base, J lost 8 bases, and 17 bases lay in between. The chain's CDR3 is CASSQGVGRGLGYTF. DNA of the CDR3: TGTGCCAGCAGCCAAGGAGTCGGTAGAGGATTGGGCTACACCTTC.

V and J are TRBV5-1 and TRBJ2-5; TRBD2 matches at 11 bases. V was clipped by 4 bases and J by 3 bases; unmatched bases: 8. Germline CDR1 SGHRS, CDR2 YFSETQ. The CDR3 runs 16 residues. The CDR3 is CASSMAGLAVEETQYF. The CDR3 DNA reads as TGCGCCAGCAGCATGGCGGGACTAGCGGTAGAAGAGACCCAGTACTTC. Combining the CDR3 with reference TRBV5-1 and TRBJ2-5 gives the whole variable domain KAGVTQTPRYLIKTRGQQVTLSCSPISGHRSVSWYQQTPGQGLQFLFEYFSETQRNKGNFPGRFSGRQFSNSRSEMNVSTLELGDSALYLCASSMAGLAVEETQYFGPGTRLLVL.

The chain uses TRBV6-1 and TRBJ2-2, with 14 bases identical to TRBD2. There are 18 residues in the CDR3. The junction had 6 bases not matched to a gene; V was cut back by 4 bases and J by 2 bases. Per the germline V gene, CDR1 is MNHNS and CDR2 is SASEGT. The CDR3 DNA reads TGTGCCAGCAGTGGGACGGGACTAGCGGGAGTTAACACCGGGGAGCTGTTTTTT. Protein product: CASSGTGLAGVNTGELFF.

This chain uses TRBV6-5 with TRBJ1-1, with D unresolved. The V end was cut by 3 bases, the J end by 0 bases, with 11 bases between. The CDR3 runs 15 residues. Germline CDR1 reads MNHEY; CDR2 reads SVGAGI. Here the CDR3 DNA reads TGTGCCAGCAGTTATCAGGTCATCGTGAACACTGAAGCTTTCTTT. Its translation is CASSYQVIVNTEAFF.

This clone occurred once. The chain carries TRBV7-9 and TRBJ2-7; TRBD1 aligns across 8 bases. The germline gives CDR1 SEHNR, CDR2 FQNEAQ (reference sequence). The CDR3 totals 18 residues. The ends lost 2 bases at V and 5 bases at J; junction bases unmatched: 17. The CDR3 here is CASSLTPLWTGKQDEQYF. The CDR3 region has the DNA TGTGCCAGCAGCTTAACCCCGTTATGGACAGGGAAGCAAGACGAGCAGTACTTC.